These T cell receptor beta chains were read from a single sample in a study of cytomegalovirus exposure and HLA in healthy donors. The protocol was immunoSEQ multiplex PCR, while the TCRdb copy is restricted to in-frame clones and leaves out a portion. The sample lists more than 25,000 clones, around 64% occurring once. The sequencing input was PBMCs. These receptors were obtained from a woman in her forties or fifties in good health and CMV-seronegative. Each CDR3 is given with its conserved first and last residue. The D gene is left open where the match is weak. Not every row has a clone size; where given, it reads once, few, many or a size class.

cdr3_nt cdr3_aa d_call j_call clone_size v_call
TGTGCCAGCAGTTCCCTCAGGGGAGAAGCTTTCTTT CASSSLRGEAFF - TRBJ1-1 - TRBV6-6
TGTGCCAGCAGTCCCCAGACTAGCGGCTCCTACAATGAGCAGTTCTTC CASSPQTSGSYNEQFF TRBD2 TRBJ2-1 - TRBV25-1
TGTGCTAGTCAGGGCAGGATCACTGAAGCTTTCTTT CASQGRITEAFF - TRBJ1-1 - TRBV12-5
TGTGCCAGCAACCCTGGACAGGTCCGGCAGTACTTC CASNPGQVRQYF TRBD1 TRBJ2-7 - TRBV6-1
TGTGCCAGCAGTTCCCCGGGACAGGGTCTAGGCGGCTACACCTTC CASSSPGQGLGGYTF TRBD1 TRBJ1-2 few TRBV6-5
TGTGCCAGCAGCTTAACGGCGGGCATAGAAGCTTTCTTT CASSLTAGIEAFF - TRBJ1-1 - TRBV7-3
TGTGCCAGCAGTAATCTAGCGGGAGAGTTAGAGTTCTTC CASSNLAGELEFF TRBD2 TRBJ2-1 - TRBV7-9
TGTGCCACCCGACAGATGATGAACACTGAAGCTTTCTTT CATRQMMNTEAFF - TRBJ1-1 few TRBV6-1
TGTGCCAGCAGTTACAGGGAGATTGGCAAAAACATTCAGTACTTC CASSYREIGKNIQYF - TRBJ2-4 few TRBV6-5
TGTGCCAGCAGCCTAGGACAGGTCGGTCAGCCCCAGCATTTT CASSLGQVGQPQHF TRBD1 TRBJ1-5 - TRBV7-8
TGTGCCAGAAGCTTGGAGGGGATCCCCTCTGGAAACACCATATATTTT CARSLEGIPSGNTIYF - TRBJ1-3 - TRBV5-3
TGTGCCAGCAGCTTACAGGGGCAAGGAGCTTTCTTT CASSLQGQGAFF - TRBJ1-1 once TRBV7-9
TGTGCCAGCAGCACAAAAGGACAGGGCTCGTATGGCTACACCTTC CASSTKGQGSYGYTF TRBD1 TRBJ1-2 - TRBV5-4
TGTGCCAGCAGCTTACTGGACAGCGGTGGCTACACCTTC CASSLLDSGGYTF - TRBJ1-2 few TRBV7-9
TGTGCCAGCAGCAACATGGAGGGTTTTGGTCAGCCCCAGCATTTT CASSNMEGFGQPQHF - TRBJ1-5 - TRBV7-2
TGTGCCAGCAGCTTAACAGGGGGCCTTGGAGATGAGCAGTTCTTC CASSLTGGLGDEQFF TRBD1 TRBJ2-1 few TRBV5-4
TGTGCCAGCAGTGACACGGCAGGAGGATTCTATGGCTACACCTTC CASSDTAGGFYGYTF - TRBJ1-2 - TRBV6-4
TGCAGCGTTGAACAGGGAGGGGAGACCCAGTACTTC CSVEQGGETQYF TRBD2 TRBJ2-5 - TRBV29-1
TGCAGCGTTGAGCTTAGAGGGAACACCGGGGAGCTGTTTTTT CSVELRGNTGELFF - TRBJ2-2 - TRBV29-1
TGTGCCATCAGTGACGACAGGGGAGCGCGGGAGCAGTACTTC CAISDDRGAREQYF TRBD1 TRBJ2-7 - TRBV10-3
TGTGCCAGCAGTCAAATCGGACTAGCGGGAGGGCTTACAGATACGCAGTATTTT CASSQIGLAGGLTDTQYF TRBD2 TRBJ2-3 - TRBV4-2
TGTGCCAGCACTTCCCCTTATAGCAATCAGCCCCAGCATTTT CASTSPYSNQPQHF - TRBJ1-5 - TRBV28
TGTGCCAGCAGCTTGTTCGTAGTCTCTACAGATACGCAGTACTTT CASSLFVVSTDTQYF - TRBJ2-3 - TRBV5-6
TGTGCCAGCAGGACAGAGAGGCCATACGAGCAGTACTTC CASRTERPYEQYF - TRBJ2-7 once TRBV28
TGCGCCAGCAGCCAGCGGACTAGCACAGATACGCAGTATTTT CASSQRTSTDTQYF - TRBJ2-3 - TRBV10-1
TGTGCCAGCAGGGGACAGGGGCCCAATCAGCCCCAGCATTTT CASRGQGPNQPQHF TRBD1 TRBJ1-5 - TRBV28
TGTGCCAGCAGTTCCAGGGCGGAAAAAGCTTTCTTT CASSSRAEKAFF - TRBJ1-1 - TRBV6-5
TGCAGCATCGGGGTTTCCTACGAGCAGTACTTC CSIGVSYEQYF - TRBJ2-7 - TRBV29-1